Listed here are 7 T cell receptor beta chains from one sample, sequenced in a study of CD8+ T cells in alopecia areata. Regarding treatment: oral pan-JAK inhibitor, 5-10 mg twice daily. Extracted from the samples, RNA was reverse transcribed into cDNA to serve as the sequencing template. This table comes from immunoSEQ multiplex PCR, and its TCRdb copy is limited to in-frame clones, with some not included. The sample includes about 180,000 clones, 51% of them seen just once. The sample consisted of CD8+ T cells sorted from blood, taken at week 52, from a patient treated with tofacitinib. These receptor sequences come from a human donor with alopecia areata.

The chain recombines TRBV30 with TRBJ2-7; 10 bases match TRBD1. V trimming: 2 bases; J trimming: 6 bases; junction bases outside the gene matches: 10. The germline V gene has CDR1 GTSNPN and CDR2 SVGIG (reference sequence). This CDR3 spans 15 amino acids. The CDR3: CAWSFLGQGMSEQYF. The CDR3, as DNA: TGTGCCTGGAGTTTTTTGGGACAGGGGATGAGCGAGCAGTACTTC.

There are a few counts of this clone. This rearrangement joins TRBV4-1 to TRBJ2-7; no definite D call. CDR1 is MGHRA, CDR2 YSYEKL, per germline. Trimming removed 0 bases from V and 6 bases from J, with 15 bases in between. The CDR3 contains 15 residues. The CDR3 nucleotides read TGCGCCAGCAGCCAAGATGGTCCTCCGGAGCTCGAGCAGTACTTC. Residues: CASSQDGPPELEQYF.

This clone was seen more than once but under ten times. The chain uses TRBV4-1 and TRBJ1-5, with 8 bases aligning to TRBD1. The V gene's germline CDR1 is MGHRA and CDR2 YSYEKL. Unmatched junction bases numbered 6, after V lost 4 bases and J lost 4 bases. This CDR3 region has 15 residues. The CDR3 sequence is CASSLGQGWNQPQHF. The CDR3 bases are TGCGCCAGCAGCCTCGGACAGGGATGGAATCAGCCCCAGCATTTT.

This rearrangement joins TRBV6-5 to TRBJ1-3; no firm D call. Germline V gives CDR1 MNHEY, CDR2 SVGAGI. This CDR3 has 15 residues. V lost 6 bases and J 8 bases, leaving 20 bases between the germline ends. The CDR3 DNA reads TGTGCCAGCAGCCCCGTTAGGGTTGGAGAAGACACCATATATTTT. Amino acid sequence: CASSPVRVGEDTIYF.

The chain joins TRBV15 to TRBJ2-7, with D perhaps TRBD2 (6 bases). There are 15 residues in the CDR3. Germline CDR1 LNHNV, CDR2 YYDKDF (reference sequence). V shed 5 bases and J shed 6 bases, with 20 bases lying between them. The CDR3 spells CATSAPRGLKGEQYF. The CDR3 bases are TGTGCCACCAGCGCGCCACGCGGACTAAAGGGCGAGCAGTACTTC.

J is TRBJ1-1 and V is TRBV27; D not resolved. The CDR3 has 13 residues. Germline V CDR1 and CDR2: MNHEY, SMNVEV (reference sequence). V was trimmed by 7 bases and J by 1 base, leaving 10 bases between them. In nucleotides, the CDR3 is TGTGCCAGCAAATCCCCCGGGAACACTGAAGCTTTCTTT. It is translated as CASKSPGNTEAFF.

The chain has TRBV15 and TRBJ1-2; no clear D. V lost 0 bases, J lost 4 bases, and 9 bases lay in between. The V gene's germline CDR1 is LNHNV and CDR2 YYDKDF (reference sequence). This CDR3 comprises 14 residues. The CDR3 loop is CATSRDMAGYGYTF. In nucleotides, the CDR3 is TGTGCCACCAGCAGAGATATGGCAGGCTATGGCTACACCTTC.